The rows below give T cell receptor beta chains drawn from one sample of a study of CD8 T cell repertoires and HIV-1 epitope variants. No antigen has been assigned to these receptors. Assay: immunoSEQ multiplex PCR; the TCRdb copy retains only in-frame clones and omits some. The data hold some 4,900 clones, with about 67% observed a single time. The sequenced material came from cultured CD8+ T cells derived from PBMCs. These receptors were taken from a male donor with HIV. Each CDR3 is given with its conserved first and last residue. The order of the fields is V gene, clone size, D gene, J gene, CDR3 length, CDR3 protein, CDR3 DNA. D genes are given only for firm matches. Size is stated for part of the rows, as once, few or many counts, or as a class when the clone is expanded.

TRBV5-8	NA	TRBD2	TRBJ2-1	14	CASSLDSGLDEQFF	TGTGCCAGCAGCTTGGATAGCGGGTTGGATGAGCAGTTCTTC
TRBV7-6	NA	NA	TRBJ1-2	14	CASSPGGDRYGYTF	TGTGCCAGCAGCCCCGGCGGGGACCGCTATGGCTACACCTTC
TRBV4-1	NA	NA	TRBJ1-1	14	CASSQGGPWTEAFF	TGCGCCAGCAGCCAAGGGGGGCCATGGACTGAAGCTTTCTTT
TRBV4-1	NA	NA	TRBJ2-3	13	CASSQIIADTQYF	TGCGCCAGCAGCCAAATAATTGCAGATACGCAGTATTTT
TRBV5-6	NA	NA	TRBJ2-1	14	CASTDGDPGNEQFF	TGTGCCAGCACTGACGGAGACCCCGGCAATGAGCAGTTCTTC
TRBV15	NA	NA	TRBJ1-5	17	CATSRDTDSYSNQPQHF	TGTGCCACCAGCAGAGACACAGACTCCTATAGCAATCAGCCCCAGCATTTT
TRBV10-2	NA	NA	TRBJ2-7	13	CASSESGPLEQYF	TGCGCCAGCAGTGAATCGGGACCTCTGGAGCAGTACTTC
TRBV27	NA	NA	TRBJ2-7	13	CASSLRQGHEQYF	TGTGCCAGCAGTTTAAGGCAGGGCCACGAGCAGTACTTC
TRBV7-9	NA	NA	TRBJ2-7	17	CASSLAGAGRSSYEQYF	TGTGCCAGCAGCTTAGCGGGGGCAGGTAGGAGCTCCTACGAGCAGTACTTC
TRBV7-9	NA	TRBD2	TRBJ2-1	14	CASSLTGLANEQFF	TGTGCCAGCAGCTTAACGGGACTAGCGAATGAGCAGTTCTTC
TRBV19	NA	NA	TRBJ1-1	16	CASSIETEDMNTEAFF	TGTGCCAGTAGTATAGAGACAGAAGACATGAACACTGAAGCTTTCTTT
TRBV5-6	NA	TRBD1	TRBJ2-7	15	CASSPDGQGTYEQYF	TGTGCCAGCAGCCCGGATGGACAGGGGACCTACGAGCAGTACTTC
TRBV28	NA	NA	TRBJ1-6	14	CASSLFYSNSPLHF	TGTGCCAGCAGTTTATTCTATAGTAATTCACCCCTCCACTTT
TRBV6-1	few	NA	TRBJ2-7	15	CASSEQYGSSYEQYF	TGTGCCAGCAGTGAGCAATATGGAAGCTCCTACGAGCAGTACTTC
TRBV9	NA	TRBD2	TRBJ2-1	17	CASSSGTSGGAYNEQFF	TGTGCCAGCAGCTCCGGGACTAGCGGGGGGGCATACAATGAGCAGTTCTTC
TRBV9	NA	TRBD2	TRBJ2-2	17	CASSVGSGRAYDGELFF	TGTGCCAGCAGCGTAGGAAGCGGGAGGGCGTATGACGGGGAGCTGTTTTTT
TRBV27	few	TRBD2	TRBJ2-3	18	CASRPTTSGRASTDTQYF	TGTGCCAGCAGACCCACGACTAGCGGGAGGGCTAGCACAGATACGCAGTATTTT
TRBV19	NA	TRBD1	TRBJ2-6	16	CASTRDRDSGANVLTF	TGTGCCAGTACCAGGGACAGGGACTCTGGGGCCAACGTCCTGACTTTC
TRBV15	few	NA	TRBJ1-1	15	CATSRDRGLNTEAFF	TGTGCCACCAGCAGAGACCGGGGTTTAAACACTGAAGCTTTCTTT
TRBV27	NA	TRBD2	TRBJ2-7	15	CASDLRAGGPYEQYF	TGTGCCAGCGACCTCCGAGCGGGGGGGCCCTACGAGCAGTACTTC
TRBV13	NA	TRBD1	TRBJ1-4	14	CASSFYGQGEKLFF	TGTGCCAGCAGCTTTTATGGACAGGGGGAAAAACTGTTTTTT
TRBV19	NA	NA	TRBJ2-7	14	CASSINGWDYEQYF	TGTGCCAGTAGTATTAACGGATGGGACTACGAGCAGTACTTC
TRBV9	NA	NA	TRBJ2-2	16	CASSVVAYANTGELFF	TGTGCCAGCAGCGTAGTAGCGTACGCGAACACCGGGGAGCTGTTTTTT
TRBV4-1	medium-sized	TRBD2	TRBJ2-7	13	CASSQGTSNEQYF	TGCGCCAGCAGCCAAGGGACTAGCAACGAGCAGTACTTC
TRBV28	NA	TRBD1	TRBJ1-1	16	CASSSPGTGANTEAFF	TGTGCCAGCAGTTCCCCCGGGACAGGGGCGAACACTGAAGCTTTCTTT
TRBV19	NA	TRBD1	TRBJ1-2	20	CASSIEPTGGTPTHLYGYTF	TGTGCCAGTAGCATAGAACCGACAGGGGGAACCCCTACCCACTTATATGGCTACACCTTC
TRBV28	NA	TRBD1	TRBJ2-7	15	CASRGTGGRTYEQYF	TGTGCCAGCAGGGGGACAGGGGGAAGAACCTACGAGCAGTACTTC